This record covers a single TCR beta chain. The antigen is undetermined. Reverse transcription of roughly 0.5 to 1 ug RNA was carried out with random hexamers. Amplification of TCR beta CDR3 used immunoSEQ multiplex PCR across 54 Vbeta and 13 Jbeta. TCRdb passed the immunoSEQ multiplex PCR reads through MiXCR, listing each CDR3 protein once. The sample contains approximately 190,000 distinct CDR3 sequences, just under 95% of which appear only once. Germline CDR1 and CDR2: SGHRS and YFSETQ. The trim removed 2 bases at V and 2 bases at J, leaving 12 bases unmatched. The CDR3 covers 17 residues. In contrast to the negatively isolated CD8+ and CD4+ T cells, TEMRA cells were FACS-enriched. These data are taken from a study of CD8 T cells in Susac syndrome. Study results and caveats: TEMRA cells and active patients showed peak Susac CD8+ clonal expansion.

The J gene is TRBJ2-7, the V gene TRBV5-1, with 8 bases fitting TRBD1. Sequencing was performed on CD8+ T cells from PBMCs. The origin of this receptor is a human donor with Susac syndrome. This CDR3 is CASSLDPTGQGTYEQYF. The DNA of the CDR3 is TGCGCCAGCAGCTTAGATCCCACCGGACAGGGTACCTACGAGCAGTACTTC.